The 24 T cell receptor beta chains below were found in one sample sequenced in a study of shared clonotypes between healthy human individuals. Cells designated naive CD8 were CD45RO-negative and were positively selected for CCR7, with terminally differentiated effector memory CD45RA+ cells excluded. Sequenced by immunoSEQ multiplex PCR; TCRdb stores in-frame clones only, minus some. The repertoire has 1.5 million to 2.5 million clones, about 95% of them found once; the top ten carry approximately 1%. Material for sequencing was naive CD8+ T cells sorted from blood. These receptors were collected from a man aged 18 to 29 in good health.

J is TRBJ2-5 and V is TRBV25-1; D gene uncertain. This CDR3 contains 11 residues. Germline CDR1 is MGHDK and CDR2 is SYGVNS. Trimming left V 4 bases short and J 4 bases short, with 4 bases between. CDR3 amino acids: CASSGIETQYF. The CDR3 region has the DNA TGTGCCAGCAGTGGAATAGAGACCCAGTACTTC.

The chain employs TRBV29-1 and TRBJ2-2; D uncertain. From germline, CDR1 is SQVTM and CDR2 ANQGSEA. The CDR3 consists of 14 residues. V dropped 4 bases and J dropped 3 bases, with 12 bases sitting between them. The CDR3 nucleotides are TGCAGCGTTGTAACTGGTTTTGACACCGGGGAGCTGTTTTTT. Encoded protein: CSVVTGFDTGELFF.

Points on this clone: Other DNA sequences of this sample code for an identical CDR3. This sequence joins TRBV27 and TRBJ2-7; D ambiguous. CDR3 size: 13 residues. CDR1 and CDR2 from the germline V gene are MNHEY and SMNVEV (reference sequence). V was cut by 5 bases and J by 1 base, with 9 bases left in between. In DNA, the CDR3 is TGTGCCAGCAGTCCCCATGGATCCTACGAGCAGTACTTC. It encodes CASSPHGSYEQYF.

The V gene is TRBV7-2, the J gene TRBJ2-7; D not resolved. V was cut by 6 bases and J by 3 bases, with 6 bases left in between. Germline V gives CDR1 SGHTA, CDR2 FQGNSA. CDR3 length equals 11 residues. The CDR3 nucleotides read TGTGCCAGCAGAAGTGGCTACGAGCAGTACTTC. Its translation: CASRSGYEQYF.

V usage is TRBV10-1 and J usage is TRBJ2-2, with D uncertain. From germline, CDR1 is WNHNN and CDR2 SYGVQD (reference sequence). Trimming removed 0 bases at V and 6 bases at J, with 8 bases between. The CDR3 has 14 residues. The CDR3, as DNA: TGCGCCAGCAGTGAGTCGAATGGGGCCGGGGAGCTGTTTTTT. Its translation is CASSESNGAGELFF.

The chain links TRBV14 to TRBJ1-2; D possibly corresponds to TRBD1 (5 bases). The germline CDR1 and CDR2 sequences are SGHDN and FVKESK. V lost 1 base, J lost 8 bases, and 11 bases lay in between. There are 13 residues in the CDR3. Here the CDR3 DNA reads TGTGCCAGCAGCCAAGTCGGCCAGGGCGGCTACACCTTC. It translates to CASSQVGQGGYTF.

The chain couples TRBV7-9 to TRBJ2-5, with a weak D call TRBD2 (7 bases). The CDR3 spans 16 residues. Per germline, CDR1 SEHNR and CDR2 FQNEAQ (reference sequence). The V gene lost 1 base and the J gene lost 4 bases, with 16 bases spanning the gap. The CDR3 DNA follows: TGTGCCAGCAGCTTAGTTGAGGGGGGGCCACTAGAGACCCAGTACTTC. Amino acid sequence: CASSLVEGGPLETQYF. Filled out from reference TRBV7-9 and TRBJ2-5, the complete variable domain reads DTGVSQNPRHKITKRGQNVTFRCDPISEHNRLYWYRQTLGQGPEFLTYFQNEAQLEKSRLLSDRFSAERPKGSFSTLEIQRTEQGDSAMYLCASSLVEGGPLETQYFGPGTRLLVL.

This chain connects TRBV7-6 to TRBJ2-5; D may be TRBD1 (6 bases). The germline V gene encodes CDR1 SGHVS and CDR2 FNYEAQ. The V end lost 2 bases, the J end lost 5 bases, and 15 bases lay between the germline ends. The length of the CDR3 is 15 residues. The CDR3 region is CASSLTTQGWETQYF. CDR3 bases: TGTGCCAGCAGCTTAACCACCCAGGGGTGGGAGACCCAGTACTTC.

CDR3 bases: TGCGCCAGCAGCCCCAAATTGGTGACTAGCGGATACAATGAGCAGTTCTTC. Translated: CASSPKLVTSGYNEQFF. V usage is TRBV4-1 and J usage is TRBJ2-1; the match to TRBD2 covers 9 bases. With 4 bases clipped from V and 4 bases from J, the junction kept 11 bases outside the gene matches. Germline V gene lookup returns CDR1 MGHRA and CDR2 YSYEKL. This CDR3 region has 17 residues.

In regard to this clone: At the DNA level, this CDR3 is encoded by other sequences in the same sample as well. The genes are TRBV27 and TRBJ2-1; 9 nucleotides align to TRBD1. The V gene's germline CDR1 is MNHEY and CDR2 SMNVEV (reference sequence). This CDR3 region has 14 residues. The trim removed 3 bases at V and 4 bases at J, leaving 1 base unmatched. CDR3 in DNA: TGTGCCAGCAGTTTTGGGACAGGGTACAATGAGCAGTTCTTC. Residues: CASSFGTGYNEQFF.

Regarding this clone: Other DNA sequences in the same sample also yield this CDR3. The gene calls are TRBV5-4 and TRBJ1-4; D unclear. Germline CDR1 SGHNT, CDR2 YYREEE (reference sequence). V lost 0 bases and J 5 bases, leaving 8 bases between the germline ends. The CDR3 runs 14 residues. This CDR3 reads CASSLDLGNEKLFF. The DNA for the CDR3 is TGTGCCAGCAGCTTGGACCTGGGGAATGAAAAACTGTTTTTT. The full variable domain, with the rest looked up from reference TRBV5-4 and TRBJ1-4, is ETGVTQSPTHLIKTRGQQVTLRCSSQSGHNTVSWYQQALGQGPQFIFQYYREEENGRGNFPPRFSGLQFPNYSSELNVNALELDDSALYLCASSLDLGNEKLFFGSGTQLSVL.

This chain uses TRBV9 with TRBJ1-2; unclear D gene. Trimming took off 0 bases at V and 6 bases at J, with 15 bases between the two ends. This CDR3 is 15 amino acids long. Germline V CDR1 and CDR2: SGDLS, YYNGEE. CDR3 in DNA: TGTGCCAGCAGCGTAGTTCGGGGTATTGAGGATGGCTACACCTTC. This encodes CASSVVRGIEDGYTF.

The V gene is TRBV4-1, the J gene TRBJ1-4; no firm D call. V gave up 2 bases and J gave up 13 bases, with 11 bases separating them. CDR3 length equals 12 residues. Looked up from germline, CDR1 is MGHRA and CDR2 is YSYEKL. The CDR3: CASSQLSDLLFF. CDR3 bases: TGCGCCAGCAGCCAACTTTCGGACCTACTGTTTTTT.

The rearrangement uses TRBV7-6 and TRBJ2-7; 9 nucleotides line up with TRBD1. Germline CDR1 reads SGHVS; CDR2 reads FNYEAQ. CDR3 length: 14 residues. V was clipped by 1 base and J by 5 bases; unmatched bases: 3. This CDR3 reads CASSLGRTGDEQYF. CDR3 sequence (DNA): TGTGCCAGCAGCTTAGGTCGGACAGGGGACGAGCAGTACTTC.

The V gene is TRBV4-1, the J gene TRBJ1-4; TRBD1 might be the D (6 bases). The V end was cut by 0 bases, the J end by 6 bases, with 14 bases between. The germline V gene has CDR1 MGHRA and CDR2 YSYEKL. This CDR3 comprises 16 residues. The DNA of the CDR3 is TGCGCCAGCAGCCAAGAGGCGGGGGGCTATGATGAAAAACTGTTTTTT. Residues: CASSQEAGGYDEKLFF.

This clone was detected only once. J is TRBJ1-1 and V is TRBV25-1; D unclear. Trimming removed 3 bases from V and 4 bases from J, with 12 bases in between. The CDR3 extends over 14 amino acids. Germline V gene lookup returns CDR1 MGHDK and CDR2 SYGVNS. CDR3 bases: TGTGCCAGCAGTGACCCGTCTTGGGGCACTGAAGCTTTCTTT. This encodes CASSDPSWGTEAFF.

The chain is built from TRBV27 and TRBJ2-5; the D gene is possibly TRBD2 (5 bases). The CDR3 has 13 amino acids. V lost 3 bases, J lost 4 bases, and 9 bases lay in between. Germline lookup yields CDR1 MNHEY and CDR2 SMNVEV (reference sequence). CDR3 protein: CASSFAGGETQYF. The CDR3 nucleotides are TGTGCCAGCAGTTTTGCGGGTGGAGAGACCCAGTACTTC.

This chain uses TRBV27 with TRBJ2-7, with 7 bases fitting TRBD1. The length of the CDR3 is 15 residues. With 2 bases clipped from V and 9 bases from J, the junction kept 13 bases outside the gene matches. CDR1 and CDR2 (germline): MNHEY, SMNVEV (reference sequence). CDR3 in DNA: TGTGCCAGCAGTTTAGCTTGGGACAGCGAACTTGGGCAGTACTTC. Translated, it gives CASSLAWDSELGQYF.

V gene TRBV6-1 combines with J gene TRBJ2-1; the D gene could be TRBD1 or TRBD2 (6 bases each). Germline-derived CDR1 and CDR2 are MNHNS and SASEGT. V gave up 2 bases and J gave up 7 bases, with 18 bases separating them. The CDR3 runs 16 residues. The CDR3 protein is CASSEFSGASGNEQFF. CDR3 nucleotide sequence: TGTGCCAGCAGTGAATTTTCGGGGGCCAGTGGAAATGAGCAGTTCTTC.

To note about this clone: The same CDR3 arises from other DNA sequences in this sample as well. The chain combines TRBV9 with TRBJ2-7; TRBD2 agrees at 7 bases. V lost 1 base and J lost 4; bases outside the gene matches: 2. From germline, CDR1 is SGDLS and CDR2 YYNGEE. The CDR3 consists of 13 residues. Here the CDR3 DNA reads TGTGCCAGCAGCGTATCTAGCGGATACGAGCAGTACTTC. Its translation is CASSVSSGYEQYF.

The chain links TRBV5-4 to TRBJ2-2; the D gene is possibly TRBD2 (6 bases). The CDR3 covers 13 residues. The ends were cut back, 0 bases at V and 11 bases at J, with 11 bases in the middle. The germline gives CDR1 SGHNT, CDR2 YYREEE (reference sequence). The CDR3 sequence: CASSLARGSELFF. The CDR3 DNA is TGTGCCAGCAGCTTGGCCCGGGGGTCTGAGCTGTTTTTT.

The CDR3 nucleotides read TGTGCCAGCAGTTTAGGCCCGGGACAGGGTCCCTACGAGCAGTACTTC. Its protein is CASSLGPGQGPYEQYF. This chain joins TRBV28 and TRBJ2-7; 9 nucleotides agree with TRBD1. The CDR3 length is 16 residues. The germline gives CDR1 MDHEN, CDR2 SYDVKM. J gave up 2 bases and V 2 bases, and 7 bases lay outside the gene matches.

In regard to this clone: Other DNA sequences in this sample translate to the same CDR3. The chain combines TRBV29-1 with TRBJ2-7; D unclear. The CDR3 spans 11 residues. Trimming stripped 2 bases from V and 4 bases from J, with 6 bases between. Germline assignment: CDR1 SQVTM and CDR2 ANQGSEA. CDR3 loop: CSVEYGYEQYF. Written as DNA, the CDR3 is TGCAGCGTTGAATACGGATACGAGCAGTACTTC.

This clone was picked up one time. The sample has other DNA sequences that encode this CDR3 too. This CDR3 reads CATSRGRGYEQYF. For the CDR3, the DNA is TGTGCCACCAGCAGAGGCAGGGGATACGAGCAGTACTTC. The chain recombines TRBV15 with TRBJ2-7, with D perhaps matching TRBD1 (6 bases). V was trimmed by 1 base and J by 4 bases, leaving 8 bases between them. This CDR3 is 13 amino acids long. The germline CDR1 and CDR2 sequences are LNHNV and YYDKDF (reference sequence).